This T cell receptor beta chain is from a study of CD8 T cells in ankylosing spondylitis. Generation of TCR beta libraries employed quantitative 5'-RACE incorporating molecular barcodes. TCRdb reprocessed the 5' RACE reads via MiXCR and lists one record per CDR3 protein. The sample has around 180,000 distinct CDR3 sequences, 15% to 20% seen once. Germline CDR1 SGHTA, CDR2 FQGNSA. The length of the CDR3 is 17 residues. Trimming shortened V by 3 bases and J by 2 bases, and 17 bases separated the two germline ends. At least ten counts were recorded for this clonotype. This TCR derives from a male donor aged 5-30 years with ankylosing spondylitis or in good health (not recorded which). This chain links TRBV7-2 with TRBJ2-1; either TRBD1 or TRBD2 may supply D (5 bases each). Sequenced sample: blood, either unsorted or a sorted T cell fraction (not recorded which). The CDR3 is CASSFPGRLAPYNEQFF. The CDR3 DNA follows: TGTGCCAGCAGCTTCCCGGGACGACTGGCTCCCTACAATGAGCAGTTCTTC.